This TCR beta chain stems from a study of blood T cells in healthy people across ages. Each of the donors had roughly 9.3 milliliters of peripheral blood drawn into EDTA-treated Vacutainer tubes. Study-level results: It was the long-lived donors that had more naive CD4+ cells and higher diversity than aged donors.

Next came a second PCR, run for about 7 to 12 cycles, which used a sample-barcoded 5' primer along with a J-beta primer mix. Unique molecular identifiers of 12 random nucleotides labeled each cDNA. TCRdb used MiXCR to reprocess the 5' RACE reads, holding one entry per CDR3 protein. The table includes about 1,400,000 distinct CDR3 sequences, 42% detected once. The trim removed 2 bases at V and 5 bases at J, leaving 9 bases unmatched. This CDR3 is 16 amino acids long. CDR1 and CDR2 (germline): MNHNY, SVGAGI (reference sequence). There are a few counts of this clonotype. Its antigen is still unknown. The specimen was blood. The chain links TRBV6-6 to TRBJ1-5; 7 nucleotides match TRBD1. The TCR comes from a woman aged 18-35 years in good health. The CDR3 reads CASSYDPGGRDQPQHF. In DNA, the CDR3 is TGTGCCAGCAGTTACGACCCAGGGGGTAGGGATCAGCCCCAGCATTTT.